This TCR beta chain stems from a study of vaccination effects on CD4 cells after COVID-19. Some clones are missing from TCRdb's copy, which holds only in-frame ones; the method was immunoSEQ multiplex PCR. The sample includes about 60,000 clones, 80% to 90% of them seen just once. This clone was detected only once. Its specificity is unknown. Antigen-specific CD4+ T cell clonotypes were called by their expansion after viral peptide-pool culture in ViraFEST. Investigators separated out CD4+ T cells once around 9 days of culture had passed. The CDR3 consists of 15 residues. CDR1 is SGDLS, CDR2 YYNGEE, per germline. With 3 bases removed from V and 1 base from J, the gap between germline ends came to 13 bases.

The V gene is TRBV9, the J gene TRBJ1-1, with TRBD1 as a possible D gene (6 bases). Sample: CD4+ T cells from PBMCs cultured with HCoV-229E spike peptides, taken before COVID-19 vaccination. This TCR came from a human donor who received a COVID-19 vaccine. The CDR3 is CASSAQGSWNTEAFF. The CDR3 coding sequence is TGTGCCAGCAGCGCACAGGGATCGTGGAACACTGAAGCTTTCTTT.